The TCR beta chain under discussion was sequenced for a study of cytomegalovirus exposure and HLA in healthy donors. Across the whole study: A later analysis reported the 120 or so validation repertoires used the same platform as the approximately 670 first-cohort repertoires. Study results and caveats: Investigators reported about 160 TCR beta chains as tied to cytomegalovirus. Among the CMV-associated chains, three were confirmed in vitro as specific for CMV antigens. Published work reported that the classifier diagnosed cytomegalovirus status with high specificity and sensitivity.

The method was immunoSEQ multiplex PCR; TCRdb's version includes in-frame clones alone and lacks a portion of them. The table has tens of thousands of clones, 90% to 95% seen once. To note about this clone: Its antigen is undetermined.

The ends lost 6 bases at V and 0 bases at J; junction bases unmatched: 8. Germline V gives CDR1 MDHEN, CDR2 SYDVKM. There are 16 residues in the CDR3. The material sequenced was PBMCs. The J gene is TRBJ2-3, the V gene TRBV28; TRBD1 agrees at 8 bases. The origin of this receptor is a woman aged 18 to 35 in good health and CMV-seronegative. CDR3 in DNA: TGTGCCAGCAGCTCTGCAGGGGGCACTAGCACAGATACGCAGTATTTT. Translation: CASSSAGGTSTDTQYF.